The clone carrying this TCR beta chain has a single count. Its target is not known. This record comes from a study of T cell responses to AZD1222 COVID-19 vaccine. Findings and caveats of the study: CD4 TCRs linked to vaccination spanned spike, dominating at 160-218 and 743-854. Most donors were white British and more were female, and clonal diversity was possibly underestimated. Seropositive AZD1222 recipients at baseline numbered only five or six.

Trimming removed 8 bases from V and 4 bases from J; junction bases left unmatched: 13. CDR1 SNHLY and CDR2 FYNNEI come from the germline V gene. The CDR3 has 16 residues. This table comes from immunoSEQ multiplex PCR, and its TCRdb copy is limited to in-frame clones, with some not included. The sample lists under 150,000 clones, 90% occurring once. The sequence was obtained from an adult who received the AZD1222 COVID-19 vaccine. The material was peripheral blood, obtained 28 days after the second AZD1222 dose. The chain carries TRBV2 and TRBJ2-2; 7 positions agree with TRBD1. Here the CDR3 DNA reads TGTGCCAGCGACCAATTGGGGACAGTAGGCACCGGGGAGCTGTTTTTT. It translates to CASDQLGTVGTGELFF.